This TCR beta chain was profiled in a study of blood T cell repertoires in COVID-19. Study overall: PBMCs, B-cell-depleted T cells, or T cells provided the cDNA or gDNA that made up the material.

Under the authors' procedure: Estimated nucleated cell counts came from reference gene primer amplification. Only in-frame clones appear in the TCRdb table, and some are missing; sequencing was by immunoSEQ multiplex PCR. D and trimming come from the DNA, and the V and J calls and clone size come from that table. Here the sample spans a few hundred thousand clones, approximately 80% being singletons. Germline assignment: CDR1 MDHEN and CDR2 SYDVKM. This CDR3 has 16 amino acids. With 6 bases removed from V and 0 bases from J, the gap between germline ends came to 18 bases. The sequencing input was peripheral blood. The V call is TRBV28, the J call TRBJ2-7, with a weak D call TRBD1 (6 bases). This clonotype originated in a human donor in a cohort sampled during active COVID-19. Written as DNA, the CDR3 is TGTGCCAGCAGACCCCCAGGGGCGATACACTCCTACGAGCAGTACTTC. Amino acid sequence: CASRPPGAIHSYEQYF.